These 31 T cell receptor beta chains share one sample of origin, sequenced in a study of blood T cells in healthy people across ages. Using a J-beta primer mix together with a sample-barcoded 5' primer, a second PCR was run for about 6 to 11 cycles. TCRdb processed the 5' RACE reads anew with MiXCR; each CDR3 protein has one entry. The sample lists 650,000 to 700,000 distinct CDR3 sequences, around 50% occurring once. Sequenced sample: blood. All receptors derive from a woman aged 80 or over in good health.

The chain has TRBV5-4 and TRBJ2-5; 13 bases are a match to TRBD2. Per the germline V gene, CDR1 is SGHNT and CDR2 is YYREEE (reference sequence). The trim removed 4 bases at V and 11 bases at J, leaving 11 bases unmatched. The CDR3 covers 15 residues. The CDR3 nucleotides read TGTGCCAGCAGCGCTACTAGCGGGAGGGCTAAGGAGCAGTACTTC. It is translated as CASSATSGRAKEQYF.

This clonotype showed up just a few times. The chain carries TRBV5-1 and TRBJ2-5, with D tentatively TRBD1 or TRBD2 (5 bases each). This CDR3 is 16 amino acids long. CDR1 is SGHRS, CDR2 YFSETQ, per germline. V was shortened by 0 bases and J by 2 bases, with 14 bases between the two germline ends. The CDR3 sequence: CASSLEQAGPQETQYF. The CDR3 coding sequence is TGCGCCAGCAGCTTGGAACAGGCGGGTCCTCAAGAGACCCAGTACTTC. The full variable domain, in which reference TRBV5-1 and TRBJ2-5 provide the parts outside the CDR3, is KAGVTQTPRYLIKTRGQQVTLSCSPISGHRSVSWYQQTPGQGLQFLFEYFSETQRNKGNFPGRFSGRQFSNSRSEMNVSTLELGDSALYLCASSLEQAGPQETQYFGPGTRLLVL.

With respect to this clonotype: A read error may explain this, as a much larger clone is one base away. The V and J genes are TRBV21-1 and TRBJ2-7. TRBV21-1 is recorded as a pseudogene. The CDR3 has 15 residues. In DNA, the CDR3 is TGTGCCAGCAGCAAAGTTCGGGTATACTCCGACGAGCAGTACTTC. Translation gives CASSKVRVYSDEQYF.

This chain connects TRBV7-2 to TRBJ2-4; 7 nucleotides align to TRBD2. With 0 bases clipped from V and 4 bases from J, the junction kept 0 bases outside the gene matches. The CDR3 spans 14 residues. Germline CDR1 and CDR2: SGHTA and FQGNSA. DNA for the CDR3: TGTGCCAGCAGCTTAGCTAGCGGGAAAAACATTCAGTACTTC. It translates to CASSLASGKNIQYF.

This clonotype was picked up many times. The J gene is TRBJ1-6, the V gene TRBV7-3; possibly TRBD1 for D (6 bases). Trimming cost V 5 bases and J 7 bases, with 15 bases left between them. The CDR3 totals 15 residues. Germline loops: CDR1 SGHTA, CDR2 FQGTGA. CDR3 sequence: CASSEVPGQNSPLHF. The CDR3 DNA sequence: TGTGCCAGCAGCGAAGTACCGGGACAAAATTCACCCCTCCACTTT.

This clonotype has more than one count but fewer than ten. This chain uses TRBV29-1 with TRBJ2-2, with TRBD1 identical over 12 bases. The germline V gene encodes CDR1 SQVTM and CDR2 ANQGSEA. J was trimmed by 7 bases and V by 8 bases; bases with no gene match: 11. This CDR3 has 15 amino acids. This CDR3 reads CSSTGTGGASGELFF. DNA of the CDR3: TGCAGCTCGACAGGGACAGGGGGCGCGAGCGGGGAGCTGTTTTTT.

The J gene is TRBJ2-1, the V gene TRBV12-3 or TRBV12-4; 8 bases are shared with TRBD2. V gave up 7 bases and J gave up 0 bases; unmatched junction bases: 5. The CDR3 is 15 residues long. CDR3 bases: TGTGCCAGCAAACCGCGGGGGGACTCCTACAATGAGCAGTTCTTC. Amino acids: CASKPRGDSYNEQFF.

Turning to this clonotype: Just one base apart from a much larger clone, this may be a read error. The chain combines TRBV20-1 with TRBJ2-3; 7 nucleotides align to TRBD2. Germline V gene data show CDR1 as DFQATT and CDR2 as SNEGSKA (reference sequence). J gave up 4 bases and V 7 bases, and 11 bases lay outside the gene matches. This CDR3 is built from 14 residues. The CDR3, as DNA: TGCAGTGTTGCCTCGGGGGGTTCGGCAGATACGCAGTATTTT. The encoded protein is CSVASGGSADTQYF.

The count of this clonotype is one. This chain uses TRBV29-1 with TRBJ2-4; the D is unclear. The CDR3 length is 14 residues. Germline CDR1 is SQVTM and CDR2 is ANQGSEA. V was cut by 7 bases and J by 1 base, with 14 bases left in between. CDR3 DNA: TGCAGCGCTCAGATACCCTTGGCCAAAAACATTCAGTACTTC. It encodes CSAQIPLAKNIQYF.

As to this clonotype: A much larger clone is a single base away; this may be a read error. The genes are TRBV2 and TRBJ2-4, with TRBD1 as a possible D gene (6 bases). The CDR3 covers 14 residues. Germline values: CDR1 SNHLY, CDR2 FYNNEI. Trimming left V 5 bases short and J 2 bases short, with 10 bases between. In DNA form, the CDR3 reads TGTGCCAGCAGTAGCAGGGGAACCAAAAACATTCAGTACTTC. Its translation: CASSSRGTKNIQYF.

The table lists this clonotype with many counts. The CDR3 region is CASSVSGTTDTQYF. The CDR3 bases are TGTGCCAGCAGCGTCTCAGGGACCACAGATACGCAGTATTTT. This rearrangement joins TRBV9 to TRBJ2-3; D tentatively reads TRBD1 or TRBD2 (5 bases each). This CDR3 comprises 14 residues. Germline V gives CDR1 SGDLS, CDR2 YYNGEE. V was cut by 2 bases and J by 2 bases, with 9 bases left in between.

As regards this clonotype: This clone may be a read error of a much larger clone one base away. J is TRBJ2-1 and V is TRBV12-3 or TRBV12-4, with 9 bases fitting TRBD2. The CDR3 consists of 15 residues. The trim removed 5 bases at V and 7 bases at J, leaving 9 bases unmatched. The CDR3 DNA follows: TGTGCCAGCAGTACACTTAGCGGGGGCGGGAATGAGCAGTTCTTC. This codes for CASSTLSGGGNEQFF.

This clonotype was counted many times. The rearrangement links TRBV28 to TRBJ2-3, with a weak D call TRBD1 (5 bases). Germline V lookup: CDR1 MDHEN, CDR2 SYDVKM. Trimming removed 5 bases at V and 4 bases at J, with 16 bases between. The CDR3 is 15 residues long. CDR3 sequence reads: CASSQGRGSADTQYF. For the CDR3, the DNA is TGTGCCAGCAGTCAGGGTAGGGGTTCTGCAGATACGCAGTATTTT.

The rearrangement joins TRBV20-1 to TRBJ2-1, with D uncertain. The J call may be incorrect, as the DNA end agrees better with TRBJ2-7. This CDR3 comprises 11 residues. CDR1 is DFQATT, CDR2 SNEGSKA, per germline (reference sequence). The CDR3 sequence is CSASSYNEQYF. For the CDR3, the DNA is TGCAGTGCTAGTTCATACAATGAGCAGTACTTC.

This chain joins TRBV2 and TRBJ2-4; no firm D call. Gene TRBJ2-7 matches the end of the DNA better, so the J call may be wrong. The CDR3 extends over 13 amino acids. The germline V gene encodes CDR1 SNHLY and CDR2 FYNNEI. The CDR3 reads CASTAEMGYEQYF. CDR3 DNA: TGTGCCAGCACCGCGGAGATGGGCTACGAGCAGTACTTC.

This clonotype has only a few counts. V and J are TRBV12-3 or TRBV12-4 and TRBJ2-5; D uncertain. The CDR3 has 13 amino acids. The V gene lost 4 bases and the J gene lost 11 bases, with 17 bases spanning the gap. The CDR3 protein is CASSSRVAHEQYF. Here the CDR3 DNA reads TGTGCCAGCAGTTCCCGGGTAGCCCATGAGCAGTACTTC.

This chain links TRBV20-1 with TRBJ1-2, with a tentative D call TRBD1 (5 bases). The germline V gene has CDR1 DFQATT and CDR2 SNEGSKA (reference sequence). CDR3 length equals 13 residues. V gave up 1 base and J gave up 7 bases, with 13 bases separating them. In DNA, the CDR3 is TGCAGTGCTAGAGGGGGCAGGGAGAGTGGCTACACCTTC. As protein: CSARGGRESGYTF.

The J gene is TRBJ2-7, the V gene TRBV12-3 or TRBV12-4; D is ambiguous. V was cut by 0 bases and J by 5 bases, with 14 bases left in between. CDR3 length equals 15 residues. CDR3 in DNA: TGTGCCAGCAGTTTAGCTTATGGATCCTTTAACGAGCAGTACTTC. This sequence encodes CASSLAYGSFNEQYF.

This clonotype was detected many times. The chain recombines TRBV28 with TRBJ2-1; D gene unclear. This CDR3 is 14 amino acids long. The V end lost 6 bases, the J end lost 5 bases, and 14 bases lay between the germline ends. Germline assignment: CDR1 MDHEN and CDR2 SYDVKM. CDR3 loop: CASSVILGNNEQFF. The CDR3 DNA is TGTGCCAGCAGCGTGATCCTGGGGAACAATGAGCAGTTCTTC.

J is TRBJ1-5 and V is TRBV3-1; D not resolved. The V end was cut by 1 base, the J end by 7 bases, with 8 bases between. The germline V gene encodes CDR1 LGHDT and CDR2 YNNKEL (reference sequence). This CDR3 is built from 13 residues. In DNA form, the CDR3 reads TGTGCCAGCAGCCAAGGAGGATCCCAGCCCCAGCATTTT. Amino acid sequence: CASSQGGSQPQHF.

Comments on this clonotype: A single base separates this from a much larger clone, so it may be a read error. The chain employs TRBV9 and TRBJ2-3; possibly TRBD2 for D (5 bases). The germline V gene has CDR1 SGDLS and CDR2 YYNGEE. The length of the CDR3 is 14 residues. The V and J ends lost 4 bases and 6 bases respectively, with 15 bases between them. Here the CDR3 reads CASSPGIGLDTQYF. Written as DNA, the CDR3 is TGTGCCAGCAGCCCCGGGATAGGGTTGGATACGCAGTATTTT. Full variable domain (remainder filled in from reference TRBV9 and TRBJ2-3): DSGVTQTPKHLITATGQRVTLRCSPRSGDLSVYWYQQSLDQGLQFLIQYYNGEERAKGNILERFSAQQFPDLHSELNLSSLELGDSALYFCASSPGIGLDTQYFGPGTRLTVL.

This clonotype occurred once. This could be a read error, since a much larger clone is one nucleotide away. This chain joins TRBV5-1 and TRBJ2-5, with a weak D call TRBD1 (6 bases). The CDR3 has 15 residues. The germline gives CDR1 SGHRS, CDR2 YFSETQ. Trimming cost V 3 bases and J 11 bases, with 23 bases left between them. The CDR3 bases are TGCGCCAGCAGCTCACAGGGTCAAAGGTACAATGAGCAGTACTTC. This gives the protein CASSSQGQRYNEQYF.

This clonotype was detected many times. This may be a read error: a much more frequent sequence differs by one nucleotide. J is TRBJ2-1 and V is TRBV6-5; 8 positions match TRBD1. The germline V gene encodes CDR1 MNHEY and CDR2 SVGAGI. Trimming at V came to 6 bases and at J to 7 bases, leaving 11 bases not matched to a gene. The CDR3 totals 15 residues. CDR3 region: CASRGVRQGTNEQFF. The CDR3 DNA sequence: TGTGCCAGCAGGGGAGTCAGACAGGGGACGAATGAGCAGTTCTTC.

The chain uses TRBV7-9 and TRBJ2-1, with TRBD1 matching 9 bases. CDR1 and CDR2 (germline): SEHNR, FQNEAQ (reference sequence). The CDR3 covers 16 residues. V lost 1 base to trimming and J lost 10 bases; unmatched junction nucleotides: 11. The CDR3 spells CASSLEVGQGRSEQFF. The DNA for the CDR3 is TGTGCCAGCAGCTTAGAGGTGGGACAGGGTCGTTCCGAGCAGTTCTTC.

The J gene is TRBJ1-2, the V gene TRBV12-3 or TRBV12-4; tentative D call: TRBD1 (5 bases). This CDR3 has 12 amino acids. V dropped 5 bases and J dropped 10 bases, with 14 bases sitting between them. The CDR3 DNA reads TGTGCCAGCAGTGTAGGGACCTCCGTCTACACCTTC. Translated, it gives CASSVGTSVYTF.

This clonotype was detected ten times or more. The rearrangement uses TRBV9 and TRBJ2-5; 8 bases map to TRBD2. J gave up 4 bases and V 2 bases, and 4 bases lay outside the gene matches. Germline loops: CDR1 SGDLS, CDR2 YYNGEE. CDR3 length equals 14 residues. CDR3 residues: CASSVPGLAETQYF. For the CDR3, the DNA is TGTGCCAGCAGCGTCCCAGGACTAGCAGAGACCCAGTACTTC. Filled out from reference TRBV9 and TRBJ2-5, the complete variable domain reads DSGVTQTPKHLITATGQRVTLRCSPRSGDLSVYWYQQSLDQGLQFLIQYYNGEERAKGNILERFSAQQFPDLHSELNLSSLELGDSALYFCASSVPGLAETQYFGPGTRLLVL.

The chain recombines TRBV7-2 with TRBJ2-3; 7 bases agree with TRBD1. The V and J ends lost 2 bases and 7 bases, in that order; junction bases with no gene match: 6. The germline V gene encodes CDR1 SGHTA and CDR2 FQGNSA. The CDR3 is 14 residues long. The chain's CDR3 is CASSLTRTGHTQYF. The CDR3, as DNA: TGTGCCAGCAGCTTAACCAGGACAGGCCATACGCAGTATTTT.

With regard to this clonotype: This may be a read error, as it is one base from a much larger clone. The chain recombines TRBV5-1 with TRBJ2-7, with no clear D. From germline, CDR1 is SGHRS and CDR2 YFSETQ. Trimming pared 1 base from V and 5 bases from J, leaving 10 bases between. The CDR3 loop spans 13 amino acids. CDR3 sequence (DNA): TGCGCCAGCAGCTTGCTCTGTGCCGACGAGCAGTACTTC. Translation gives CASSLLCADEQYF.

This clonotype was observed a few times. V usage is TRBV7-3 and J usage is TRBJ2-1; D is unclear. Judging by the DNA end, TRBJ2-7 fits better; the J call may be wrong. The CDR3 is 14 residues long. Germline CDR1 and CDR2: SGHTA and FQGTGA. The CDR3 DNA is TGTGCCAGCAGCCTAGATTTATCCTACAATGAGCAGTACTTC. The encoded protein is CASSLDLSYNEQYF.

The chain carries TRBV5-1 and TRBJ2-5; TRBD1 might be the D (6 bases). The J call may be mistaken, given a closer DNA end match to TRBJ2-7. CDR3 length: 13 amino acids. Germline values: CDR1 SGHRS, CDR2 YFSETQ. DNA of the CDR3: TGCGCCAGCAGCCCCAACAGGGAAGGCGAGCAGTACTTC. Translating it yields CASSPNREGEQYF.

This clonotype occurred many times. This chain links TRBV6-4 with TRBJ2-1, with TRBD1 matching 7 bases. Looked up from germline, CDR1 is MRHNA and CDR2 is SNTAGT. After removal of 6 bases from V and 9 bases from J, the junction contained 8 bases not matched to a gene. The CDR3 contains 13 residues. In nucleotides, the CDR3 is TGTGCCAGCAGGGAAGACAGGGTCGGTGAGCAGTTCTTC. It codes for CASREDRVGEQFF.